Detailed here is one T cell receptor (beta chain). What it binds is unknown. Here immunoSEQ multiplex PCR was the method, and the copy in TCRdb shows in-frame clones only, minus some. The sample yields about 15,000 clones, about 84% seen once. The CDR3 sequence is 17 residues long. V was pared by 3 bases and J by 2 bases, with 9 bases of the junction left unmatched. Germline assignment: CDR1 SGHNT and CDR2 YENEEA. The time point was: roughly ten-day in vitro stimulation with candidate neoantigen peptide 5. These data originate in a study of PD-1 blockade in mismatch repair-deficient tumors. The origin of this receptor is an adult with mismatch repair-deficient cancer. Sequenced material: cells cultured in vitro, taken from a patient treated with pembrolizumab. The V call is TRBV11-3, the J call TRBJ2-7; 11 positions match TRBD2. The CDR3 region is CASSFPTSGTLTYEQYF. DNA for the CDR3: TGTGCCAGCAGCTTCCCGACTAGCGGGACCCTCACCTACGAGCAGTACTTC.